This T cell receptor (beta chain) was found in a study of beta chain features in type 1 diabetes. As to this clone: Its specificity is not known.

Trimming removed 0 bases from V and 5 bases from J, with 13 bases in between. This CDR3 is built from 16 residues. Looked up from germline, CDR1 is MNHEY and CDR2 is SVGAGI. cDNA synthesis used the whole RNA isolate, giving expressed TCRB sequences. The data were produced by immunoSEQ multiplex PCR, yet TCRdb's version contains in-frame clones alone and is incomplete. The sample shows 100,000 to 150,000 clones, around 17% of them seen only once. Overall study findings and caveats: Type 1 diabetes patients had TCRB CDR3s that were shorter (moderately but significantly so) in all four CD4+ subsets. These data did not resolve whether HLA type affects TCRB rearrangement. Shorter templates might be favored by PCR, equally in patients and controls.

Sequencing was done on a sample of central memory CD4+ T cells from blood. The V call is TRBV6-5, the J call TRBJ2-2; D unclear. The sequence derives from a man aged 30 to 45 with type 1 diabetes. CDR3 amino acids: CASSYSTAPATGELFF. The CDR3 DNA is TGTGCCAGCAGTTACTCGACGGCGCCAGCGACCGGGGAGCTGTTTTTT.